The 27 T cell receptor beta chains below come from one sample, sequenced in a study of T cells in Graves' hyperthyroidism and ophthalmopathy. Researchers amplified the TCR beta CDR3 regions from RNA transcripts. RT-PCR in the first round (using the HTBI primer set) targeted the TCR CDR3. Via MiXCR, TCRdb re-called the multiplex PCR reads, giving one row per CDR3 protein. This sample yields approximately 590,000 distinct CDR3 sequences, of which 15% to 19% are seen a single time; around 7.3% belongs to the top ten. Sequences were obtained from blood. The receptors were sampled from a woman in her thirties with Graves' hyperthyroidism.

This clonotype has ten or more counts. V and J are TRBV7-2 and TRBJ2-7; 10 bases align to TRBD2. The CDR3 runs 14 residues. Germline values: CDR1 SGHTA, CDR2 FQGNSA. The V and J ends lost 1 base and 5 bases, in that order; junction bases with no gene match: 2. In nucleotides, the CDR3 is TGTGCCAGCAGCTTAGTAGCGGGAGGAGACGAGCAGTACTTC. It specifies CASSLVAGGDEQYF.

The J gene is TRBJ2-7, the V gene TRBV5-1, with a tentative D call TRBD2 (7 bases). Per the germline V gene, CDR1 is SGHRS and CDR2 is YFSETQ. The CDR3 has 13 residues. Trimming left V 6 bases short and J 3 bases short, with 13 bases between. In nucleotides, the CDR3 is TGCGCCAGCAAACTGGGGGGGCTCTACGAGCAGTACTTC. It translates to CASKLGGLYEQYF.

This clonotype was observed a few times. V gene TRBV6-2 or TRBV6-3 combines with J gene TRBJ2-7; D is possibly TRBD1 (6 bases). The CDR3 has 13 amino acids. Germline values: CDR1 MNHEY, CDR2 SVGEGT. Between the trimmed V and J ends, which lost 7 bases and 9 bases, there was a span of 19 bases. The CDR3 coding sequence is TGTGCCAGCAACAACTCTCCAGGGGAAAGGCAGTACTTC. Amino acid sequence: CASNNSPGERQYF.

The sample holds a few counts of this clonotype. V usage is TRBV4-1 and J usage is TRBJ2-3; 7 bases align to TRBD2. Losses at the gene ends were 0 bases for V and 4 bases for J; bases not matched to a gene: 13. The CDR3 has 18 residues. Germline CDR1 is MGHRA and CDR2 is YSYEKL. CDR3 bases: TGCGCCAGCAGCCAAGATGCCCTCGCGGGAGTACGGGCAGATACGCAGTATTTT. It yields the protein CASSQDALAGVRADTQYF.

This clonotype was seen a few times. This chain joins TRBV2 and TRBJ2-3; 7 nucleotides line up with TRBD2. V shed 1 base and J 6 bases; nucleotides not matched to a gene: 7. Germline loops: CDR1 SNHLY, CDR2 FYNNEI. This CDR3 spans 15 amino acids. The CDR3 here is CASSEGRLASDTQYF. CDR3 bases: TGTGCCAGCAGTGAAGGGAGACTAGCCTCGGATACGCAGTATTTT.

This clonotype came up many times. CDR3 residues: CASSLGGGSGYEQYF. The DNA of the CDR3 is TGTGCCAGCAGCTTAGGGGGGGGTAGCGGCTACGAGCAGTACTTC. This chain joins TRBV7-9 and TRBJ2-7; 7 nucleotides match TRBD2. The CDR3 contains 15 residues. Germline V gives CDR1 SEHNR, CDR2 FQNEAQ (reference sequence). Trimming removed 1 base from V and 3 bases from J; junction bases left unmatched: 6.

This clonotype was detected a few times. This rearrangement joins TRBV27 to TRBJ1-4; D uncertain. Trimming pared 0 bases from V and 2 bases from J, leaving 4 bases between. The CDR3 sequence is 14 residues long. Germline CDR1 MNHEY, CDR2 SMNVEV (reference sequence). The CDR3 sequence is CASSLSLTNEKLFF. The CDR3 DNA sequence: TGTGCCAGCAGTTTATCGCTTACTAATGAAAAACTGTTTTTT.

Details on this clonotype: Relative to the germline gene, one junction end is altered; a read error may explain this. The chain is built from TRBV5-5 and TRBJ2-1; D remains unclear. Germline loops: CDR1 SGHKS, CDR2 YYEKEE (reference sequence). The CDR3 totals 13 residues. CDR3 nucleotide sequence: TGTGCCGGCAGCTCCACCCCTTACAATGAGCAGTTCTTC. Translating gives CAGSSTPYNEQFF. The entire variable domain, with the rest obtained from reference TRBV5-5 and TRBJ2-1, is as follows: DAGVTQSPTHLIKTRGQQVTLRCSPISGHKSVSWYQQVLGQGPQFIFQYYEKEERGRGNFPDRFSARQFPNYSSELNVNALLLGDSALYLCAGSSTPYNEQFFGPGTRLTVL.

This clonotype was seen ten or more times. This chain joins TRBV2 and TRBJ1-6, with D perhaps TRBD1 (5 bases). Germline V gene data show CDR1 as SNHLY and CDR2 as FYNNEI. V shed 6 bases and J shed 4 bases, with 10 bases lying between them. The CDR3 runs to 14 residues. CDR3 DNA: TGTGCCAGCAGACAGGAGACTTATAATTCACCCCTCCACTTT. This gives the protein CASRQETYNSPLHF.

V and J are TRBV20-1 and TRBJ2-7, with D possibly being TRBD1 (5 bases). The length of the CDR3 is 13 residues. Germline V gene sequence: CDR1 DFQATT, CDR2 SNEGSKA (reference sequence). Trimming shortened V by 0 bases and J by 7 bases, and 13 bases separated the two germline ends. CDR3 DNA sequence: TGCAGTGCTAGAGACCGGGCGCAGGGTGAGCAGTACTTC. Amino acids: CSARDRAQGEQYF.

The sample holds many counts of this clonotype. The chain couples TRBV3-1 to TRBJ2-1; TRBD2 is a possible D gene (5 bases). Germline V gene sequence: CDR1 LGHDT, CDR2 YNNKEL (reference sequence). The CDR3 consists of 15 residues. Trimming cost V 2 bases and J 4 bases, with 12 bases left between them. The CDR3 loop is CASSQWPSGYNEQFF. The CDR3 DNA sequence: TGTGCCAGCAGCCAATGGCCGAGCGGTTACAATGAGCAGTTCTTC.

This clonotype was detected many times. The chain combines TRBV6-1 with TRBJ2-6, with no clear D. V was pared by 6 bases and J by 0 bases, with 12 bases between. This CDR3 spans 16 amino acids. CDR1 is MNHNS and CDR2 is SASEGT in the germline V gene. CDR3 in DNA: TGTGCCAGCAGGACCCTTTTCCGCTCTGGGGCCAACGTCCTGACTTTC. It is translated as CASRTLFRSGANVLTF.

This rearrangement joins TRBV5-1 to TRBJ2-5; TRBD2 matches 9 bases. The CDR3 totals 20 residues. Germline V gene data show CDR1 as SGHRS and CDR2 as YFSETQ. The V gene end was trimmed by 2 bases and the J gene end by 3 bases; junction bases not matched to a gene: 20. The CDR3 region has the DNA TGCGCCAGCAGCTTCCAGGGACCTTGGGGTAGCGGGGGAGGAAAAGAGACCCAGTACTTC. It translates to CASSFQGPWGSGGGKETQYF.

Concerning this clonotype itself: A much bigger clone sits one base away, suggesting this may be a read error. No conserved phenylalanine or tryptophan is present at the end of the CDR3, so a read error is the likely explanation. CDR3: CASRGTAGEPQHL. CDR3 nucleotide sequence: TGTGCCAGCAGGGGGACAGCCGGTGAGCCCCAGCATCTT. V and J are TRBV11-2 and TRBJ1-5, with 7 bases matching TRBD1. Trimming cost V 6 bases and J 8 bases; bases outside gene matches: 7. CDR1 and CDR2 from the germline V gene are SGHAT and FQNNGV. This CDR3 has 13 residues.

This clonotype has only a few counts. The chain uses TRBV2 and TRBJ2-7; 13 bases are a match to TRBD2. Looked up from germline, CDR1 is SNHLY and CDR2 is FYNNEI. V gave up 7 bases and J gave up 7 bases; unmatched junction bases: 10. The CDR3 totals 15 residues. The CDR3 sequence: CASIRSGLAGREQYF. CDR3 sequence (DNA): TGTGCCAGCATCCGATCGGGACTAGCGGGGCGGGAGCAGTACTTC.

V usage is TRBV7-9 and J usage is TRBJ2-3; perhaps TRBD2 as D (5 bases). CDR3 length: 15 residues. CDR1 SEHNR and CDR2 FQNEAQ come from the germline V gene (reference sequence). Trimming shortened V by 8 bases and J by 4 bases, and 19 bases separated the two germline ends. CDR3 sequence reads: CASRRRGPGPDTQYF. As DNA, the CDR3 is TGTGCCAGCCGACGCAGAGGGCCGGGCCCAGATACGCAGTATTTT.

This clonotype was detected many times. This sequence joins TRBV6-1 and TRBJ2-1; a weak D match, TRBD1 (5 bases). CDR3 length: 15 residues. The V gene's germline CDR1 is MNHNS and CDR2 SASEGT. V was trimmed by 6 bases and J by 0 bases, leaving 12 bases between them. The CDR3 loop reads CASRTEFSSYNEQFF. The DNA of the CDR3 is TGTGCCAGCAGGACAGAGTTTAGCTCCTACAATGAGCAGTTCTTC.

There are many counts of this clonotype. The J gene is TRBJ2-5, the V gene TRBV2; D ambiguous. Per germline, CDR1 SNHLY and CDR2 FYNNEI. Between the trimmed V and J ends, which lost 4 bases and 2 bases, there was a span of 8 bases. The CDR3 runs 13 residues. CDR3 DNA sequence: TGTGCCAGCAGTGTCCTCTCGCAAGAGACCCAGTACTTC. Its protein is CASSVLSQETQYF.

In regard to this clonotype: This could be a read error, since a much larger clone is one nucleotide away. The gene calls are TRBV7-8 and TRBJ2-4; 10 bases line up with TRBD2. Germline CDR1 is SGHVS and CDR2 is FQNEAQ. The CDR3 sequence is 18 residues long. CDR3 sequence reads: CASSLAGLAELAKSIQYF. The DNA for the CDR3 is TGTGCCAGCAGCTTAGCCGGACTAGCGGAGCTAGCCAAAAGCATTCAGTACTTC.

There are a few counts of this clonotype. This chain links TRBV4-1 with TRBJ2-7; a weak D match, TRBD1 (6 bases). The germline CDR1 and CDR2 sequences are MGHRA and YSYEKL. There are 16 residues in the CDR3. Deletions cut 1 base from V and 4 bases from J, with 17 bases between. The DNA for the CDR3 is TGCGCCAGCAGCCAAGCCCCGACAGGTATTAGGTACGAGCAGTACTTC. Its translation is CASSQAPTGIRYEQYF.

This clonotype was counted many times. This rearrangement joins TRBV29-1 to TRBJ2-7, with TRBD2 matching over 10 bases. CDR3 length equals 15 residues. J gave up 6 bases and V 4 bases, and 12 bases lay outside the gene matches. CDR1 SQVTM and CDR2 ANQGSEA come from the germline V gene. In DNA, the CDR3 is TGCAGCGTTGGATCTAGCGGGAGCGAGCAACGCGAGCAGTACTTC. This encodes CSVGSSGSEQREQYF.

This chain links TRBV2 with TRBJ2-3; 7 bases match TRBD1. Germline V lookup: CDR1 SNHLY, CDR2 FYNNEI. CDR3 length: 16 amino acids. The V gene end was trimmed by 2 bases and the J gene end by 0 bases; junction bases not matched to a gene: 5. The CDR3 reads CASSEMVRGSTDTQYF. CDR3 bases: TGTGCCAGCAGTGAAATGGTCAGGGGGAGCACAGATACGCAGTATTTT.

There are a few counts of this clonotype. The chain uses TRBV9 and TRBJ2-1; perhaps D is TRBD1 or TRBD2 (5 bases each). V lost 3 bases to trimming and J lost 5 bases, with 15 bases between them. The CDR3 covers 15 residues. CDR1 and CDR2 (germline): SGDLS, YYNGEE. CDR3 DNA: TGTGCCAGCAGCGCGACCGGGACGGAAGACAATGAGCAGTTCTTC. Amino acids: CASSATGTEDNEQFF.

This clonotype was recorded many times. This chain joins TRBV11-2 and TRBJ1-1, with unresolved D. The germline V and J ends were trimmed by 2 bases and 2 bases, with 6 bases remaining between them. CDR1 and CDR2 (germline): SGHAT, FQNNGV. This CDR3 has 13 amino acids. The CDR3 protein is CASSLTTNTEAFF. CDR3 DNA: TGTGCCAGCAGCTTAACCACTAACACTGAAGCTTTCTTT.

This clonotype came up a few times. J is TRBJ2-7 and V is TRBV19; 7 nucleotides align to TRBD2. The CDR3 is 17 amino acids. V trimming: 6 bases; J trimming: 0 bases; junction bases outside the gene matches: 14. Germline CDR1 and CDR2: LNHDA and SQIVND (reference sequence). This chain's CDR3 is CASSLAAPSGSSYEQYF. CDR3 nucleotide sequence: TGTGCCAGTAGCCTCGCGGCCCCTAGCGGAAGCTCCTACGAGCAGTACTTC.

This clonotype was found many times. V is TRBV28 and J is TRBJ2-3; possible D gene TRBD1, 5 bases. The CDR3 has 15 residues. V was trimmed by 3 bases and J by 6 bases, leaving 16 bases between them. Germline CDR1 MDHEN, CDR2 SYDVKM. CDR3 coding DNA: TGTGCCAGCAGTTTGAAGAGTGGGGCGCGGGATACGCAGTATTTT. Protein sequence: CASSLKSGARDTQYF. Complete variable domain (other parts from reference TRBV28 and TRBJ2-3): DVKVTQSSRYLVKRTGEKVFLECVQDMDHENMFWYRQDPGLGLRLIYFSYDVKMKEKGDIPEGYSVSREKKERFSLILESASTNQTSMYLCASSLKSGARDTQYFGPGTRLTVL.

This clonotype was counted ten times or more. The chain is built from TRBV7-9 and TRBJ2-7; no clear D. Germline V gene sequence: CDR1 SEHNR, CDR2 FQNEAQ (reference sequence). Trimming removed 5 bases from V and 5 bases from J, with 10 bases in between. The length of the CDR3 is 12 residues. The DNA for the CDR3 is TGTGCCAGCAGCCGAAATTCCGACGAGCAGTACTTC. Translated: CASSRNSDEQYF.